The entry that follows covers one T cell receptor (beta chain) sequence. Its antigen is not yet known. Base qualities are not recorded, but no much larger clone differs from it by a single base. From its cysteine to its phenylalanine, the CDR3 spans 15 amino acids. Only CDR3 DNA remains: 45 bases, in frame from the first base. The germline V gene (reference sequence) yields DFQATT for CDR1 and SNEGSKA for CDR2. V has 0 bases trimmed and J has 6 bases trimmed; junction bases matching no gene number 7. This sample is part of a study of vaccination and CD4 T cells after COVID-19 (dated 2022 in TCRdb). For the wider study: Convalescent patients had a positive SARS-CoV-2 result on nasal swab PCR, and of these patients, several had mild disease and one had severe disease. Post-COVID blood samples were collected from convalescent patients a median of roughly 100 days after diagnosis, with a range of roughly 35 to 180 days. In the convalescent cohort there were six males and four females, among whom were two Hispanic individuals, seven Caucasians, two Asians and one multiracial person. In approximately eleven COVID-19 convalescent patients and a few infection-naive healthy vaccine recipients, the spike-specific CD4+ TCR repertoire before mRNA vaccination was compared with the repertoire after mRNA vaccination. Overlapping spike peptide pools from SARS-CoV-2 and from the common cold coronaviruses HCoV-NL63, HCoV-OC43 and HCoV-229E were used as culture stimuli. Post-vaccine blood samples were obtained a median of approximately 74 days after the second vaccine dose, with a range of about 12 to 241 days. Two doses of either the Pfizer-BioNTech BNT162b2 vaccine (n=8) or the Moderna mRNA-1273 vaccine (n=2) were administered to participants. As controls, cultures received a CEFX viral epitope pool (the positive control), an HIV-1 Nef peptide pool (the negative control), or no peptide at all. Beyond this particular receptor, the publication reports: In convalescent patients, a median approximately 83% of post-vaccine SARS-CoV-2-reactive clones were detected only after vaccination, and vaccine-specific priming was suggested by this finding. An increase in the median number of SARS-CoV-2-reactive clonotypes from 20 to 25 after infection to 38 after vaccination was observed, but the change was not found to be significant. In convalescent patients, nearly all vaccine-specific clones (304 of 307) were found to be mono-reactive for SARS-CoV-2 spike rather than cross-reactive with common cold coronaviruses. Only a relatively small number of convalescent patients were included in the study, and early timepoints following natural infection were not analyzed.

In light of the paper, this sample's treatment or condition label describes: roughly 11-day PBMC culture with coronavirus spike peptide pools or control peptides (ViraFEST assay). The ViraFEST assay was used in the study, in which antigen-specific T cells were expanded with peptide pools and expanded clonotypes were subsequently identified by TCR sequencing. The convalescent patients' positive SARS-CoV-2 PCR tests fell between March and December 2020, which was before the Alpha, Beta and Delta variants emerged in the United States. Each well held approximately 2 million PBMCs cultured in IMDM containing approximately 5% human AB serum and approximately 9.4 IU/ml IL-2, with 9 to 10 ug/ml peptide pools added. Half of the culture medium was replaced with fresh IL-2-containing medium on days 3 and 7. After more than 8 days of culture, CD4+ T cells were isolated by negative selection using the EasySep CD4+ T cell isolation kit. Ficoll-Paque Plus gradient centrifugation was used to isolate PBMCs from whole blood, and the isolated PBMCs were then either used fresh or cryopreserved at -140C. Culture conditions were generally each tested in triplicate wells.

The library relied on PCR. DNA from cultured CD4+ T cells underwent TCR sequencing with the Oncomine TCR Beta short-read assay at the Johns Hopkins FTIC core. Genomic DNA was extracted from the cultured CD4+ T cells with the QIAamp micro DNA kit. Oncomine TCR Beta libraries made from cultured CD4+ T cells were pooled using unique dual indexes and sequenced on an Illumina iSeq 100. As for the authors' bioinformatics: Non-productive sequences were removed, and CDR3s that did not start with C, did not end with F or W, or were shorter than 7 amino acids were discarded. The MANAFEST web application was used to identify antigen-specific clonotypes by comparing peptide-stimulated wells against reference wells and other culture wells. Positive clones required FDR below 0.05, an odds ratio above 5, and productive frequency above 0.1% in at least two of three replicate wells. A clonotype was classed as cross-reactive if the clonotype showed significant expansion both in SARS-CoV-2 spike wells and in at least one common cold coronavirus spike condition. Similarity between CDR3 sequences was evaluated in R version 3.6.1 using Levenshtein distances (stringdist) and unrooted phylogenetic trees (ape). TCRdb reworked the public reads: Q25 trimming with fastp, MiXCR clone assembly, productive beta chains retained. Entries that share a CDR3 protein sequence are merged under the most common genes and DNA. TCRdb's processing, not the study's, gives the V and J calls here. The sample profile shows some 14,000 distinct CDR3 sequences; over 30% of them were found once. About a sixth of the sample goes to the ten largest clones.

The chain is encoded by TRBV20-1 joined to TRBJ2-7, with 11 bases matching TRBD1. The sequencing sample was made of cultured CD4+ T cells from blood. This receptor was identified in a human donor with COVID-19. The CDR3 loop reads CSARDWTGGGGEQYF. Here is the DNA: TGCAGTGCTAGAGATTGGACAGGGGGCGGAGGCGAGCAGTACTTC.